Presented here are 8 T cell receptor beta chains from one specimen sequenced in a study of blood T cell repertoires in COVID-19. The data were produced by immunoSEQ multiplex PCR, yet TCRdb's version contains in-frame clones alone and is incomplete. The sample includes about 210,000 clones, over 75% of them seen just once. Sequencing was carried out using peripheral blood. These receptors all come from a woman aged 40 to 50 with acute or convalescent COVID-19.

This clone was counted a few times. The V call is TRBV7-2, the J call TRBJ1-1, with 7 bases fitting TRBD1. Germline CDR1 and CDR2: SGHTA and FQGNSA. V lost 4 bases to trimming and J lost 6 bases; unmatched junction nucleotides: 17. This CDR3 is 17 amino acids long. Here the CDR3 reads CASSSKERQGEGAEAFF. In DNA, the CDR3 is TGTGCCAGCAGCTCCAAAGAAAGACAGGGAGAAGGGGCTGAAGCTTTCTTT. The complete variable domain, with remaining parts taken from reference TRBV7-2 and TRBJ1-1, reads GAGVSQSPSNKVTEKGKDVELRCDPISGHTALYWYRQSLGQGLEFLIYFQGNSAPDKSGLPSDRFSAERTGGSVSTLTIQRTQQEDSAVYLCASSSKERQGEGAEAFFGQGTRLTVV.

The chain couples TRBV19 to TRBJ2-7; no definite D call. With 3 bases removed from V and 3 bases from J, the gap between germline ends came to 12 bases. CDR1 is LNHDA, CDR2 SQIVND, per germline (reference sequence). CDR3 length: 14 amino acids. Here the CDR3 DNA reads TGTGCCAGTAGTATCTCACTAACGCACTACGAGCAGTACGTC. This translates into CASSISLTHYEQYV.

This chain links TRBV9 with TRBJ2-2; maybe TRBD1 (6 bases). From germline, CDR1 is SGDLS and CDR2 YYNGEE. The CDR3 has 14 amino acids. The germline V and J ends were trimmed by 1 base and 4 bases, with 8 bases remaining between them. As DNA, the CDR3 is TGTGCCAGCAGCGTAATAGGGGGCACCGGGGAGCTGTTTTTT. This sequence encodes CASSVIGGTGELFF.

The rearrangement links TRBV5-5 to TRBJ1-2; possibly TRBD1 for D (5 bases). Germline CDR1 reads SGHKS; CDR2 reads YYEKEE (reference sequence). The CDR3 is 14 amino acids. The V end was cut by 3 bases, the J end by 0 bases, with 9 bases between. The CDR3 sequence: CASSYRQTNYGYTF. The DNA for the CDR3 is TGTGCCAGCAGCTATCGACAGACTAACTATGGCTACACCTTC. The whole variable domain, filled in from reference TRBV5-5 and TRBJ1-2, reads DAGVTQSPTHLIKTRGQQVTLRCSPISGHKSVSWYQQVLGQGPQFIFQYYEKEERGRGNFPDRFSARQFPNYSSELNVNALLLGDSALYLCASSYRQTNYGYTFGSGTRLTVV.

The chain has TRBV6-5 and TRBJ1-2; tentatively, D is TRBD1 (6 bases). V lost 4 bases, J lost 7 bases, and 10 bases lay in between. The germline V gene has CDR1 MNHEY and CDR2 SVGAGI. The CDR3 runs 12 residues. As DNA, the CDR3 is TGTGCCAGCAGTTTACAGGGATCTGGCTACACCTTC. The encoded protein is CASSLQGSGYTF.

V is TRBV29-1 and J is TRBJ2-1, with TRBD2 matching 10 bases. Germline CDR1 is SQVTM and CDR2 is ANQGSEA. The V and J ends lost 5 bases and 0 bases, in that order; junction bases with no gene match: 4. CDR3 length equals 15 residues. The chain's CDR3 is CSVPSGGYSYNEQFF. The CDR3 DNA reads TGCAGCGTTCCTAGCGGGGGATACTCCTACAATGAGCAGTTCTTC.

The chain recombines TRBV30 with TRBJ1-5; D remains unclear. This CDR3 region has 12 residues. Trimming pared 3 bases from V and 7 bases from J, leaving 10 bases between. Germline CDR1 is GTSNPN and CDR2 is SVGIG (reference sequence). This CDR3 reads CAWSQADQPQHF. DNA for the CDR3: TGTGCCTGGAGCCAGGCCGACCAGCCCCAGCATTTT. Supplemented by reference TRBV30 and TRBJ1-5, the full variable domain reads SQTIHQWPATLVQPVGSPLSLECTVEGTSNPNLYWYRQAAGRGLQLLFYSVGIGQISSEVPQNLSASRPQDRQFILSSKKLLLSDSGFYLCAWSQADQPQHFGDGTRLSIL.

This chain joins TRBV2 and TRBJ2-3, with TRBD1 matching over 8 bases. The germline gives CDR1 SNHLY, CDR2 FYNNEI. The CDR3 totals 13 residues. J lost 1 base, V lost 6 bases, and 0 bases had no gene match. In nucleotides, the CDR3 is TGTGCCAGCAGGACAGGGGGCACAGATACGCAGTATTTT. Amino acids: CASRTGGTDTQYF.